The 11 T cell receptor beta chains given below trace back to one sample, sequenced in a study of T cells in Graves' hyperthyroidism and ophthalmopathy. Authors of the study amplified TCR beta CDR3 regions from RNA transcripts. First-round RT-PCR of the TCR CDR3 relied on the HTBI primer set. One entry per CDR3 protein, called by TCRdb with MiXCR from the multiplex PCR reads. The sample holds 200,000 to 250,000 distinct CDR3 sequences, around 25% seen once. The specimen was blood. The source of these receptors is a middle-aged woman with Graves' ophthalmopathy.

This clonotype was seen repeatedly, ten times or more. The chain uses TRBV4-2 and TRBJ1-1; D uncertain. The CDR3 has 13 residues. Germline CDR1 and CDR2: LGHNA and YNFKEQ. V was pared by 0 bases and J by 8 bases, with 10 bases between. The CDR3 reads CASSQDAFREAFF. The CDR3 DNA reads TGTGCCAGCAGCCAAGATGCCTTTAGGGAAGCTTTCTTT.

The rearrangement links TRBV7-2 to TRBJ2-7; D possibly corresponds to TRBD1 (6 bases). Germline lookup yields CDR1 SGHTA and CDR2 FQGNSA. Deletions cut 2 bases from V and 0 bases from J, with 11 bases between. The CDR3 extends over 15 amino acids. The DNA of the CDR3 is TGTGCCAGCAGCTTACCCCAGGGGTACTCCTACGAGCAGTACTTC. It is translated as CASSLPQGYSYEQYF. Supplemented by reference TRBV7-2 and TRBJ2-7, the full variable domain reads GAGVSQSPSNKVTEKGKDVELRCDPISGHTALYWYRQSLGQGLEFLIYFQGNSAPDKSGLPSDRFSAERTGGSVSTLTIQRTQQEDSAVYLCASSLPQGYSYEQYFGPGTRLTVT.

This clonotype was counted a few times. An end of the junction differs from the germline gene, which may be a read error. The chain links TRBV28 to TRBJ1-5; D call uncertain. CDR1 MDHEN and CDR2 SYDVKM come from the germline V gene. There are 14 residues in the CDR3. CDR3 sequence reads: CASATAESNQPQRF. The CDR3, as DNA: TGTGCCAGCGCTACAGCGGAGAGCAATCAGCCCCAGCGTTTT. Variable domain in full (rest from reference TRBV28 and TRBJ1-5): DVKVTQSSRYLVKRTGEKVFLECVQDMDHENMFWYRQDPGLGLRLIYFSYDVKMKEKGDIPEGYSVSREKKERFSLILESASTNQTSMYLCASATAESNQPQRFGDGTRLSIL.

This clonotype came up many times. The J gene is TRBJ1-1, the V gene TRBV29-1, with D tentatively TRBD1 (5 bases). Germline CDR1 reads SQVTM; CDR2 reads ANQGSEA. V was clipped by 3 bases and J by 1 base, with 12 bases between them. The length of the CDR3 is 14 residues. The CDR3 region has the DNA TGCAGCGTTGATATGGTTAGGGGGAACACTGAAGCTTTCTTT. This sequence encodes CSVDMVRGNTEAFF.

This clonotype appeared many times. The chain carries TRBV6-5 and TRBJ2-2; TRBD2 might be the D (6 bases). Germline V gene lookup returns CDR1 MNHEY and CDR2 SVGAGI. This CDR3 region has 15 residues. The ends were cut back, 5 bases at V and 5 bases at J, with 15 bases in the middle. CDR3 loop: CASSPPPGVTGELFF. The CDR3 nucleotides are TGTGCCAGCAGTCCCCCACCGGGAGTTACCGGGGAGCTGTTTTTT.

In this sample, this clonotype turned up many times. The chain links TRBV6-2 or TRBV6-3 to TRBJ1-5; 8 bases are a match to TRBD1. CDR1 and CDR2 from the germline V gene are MNHEY and SVGEGT. This CDR3 has 15 amino acids. Trimming removed 5 bases from V and 5 bases from J; junction bases left unmatched: 8. The DNA for the CDR3 is TGTGCCAGCAGTGCCACAGGGGGGATACATCAGCCCCAGCATTTT. It specifies CASSATGGIHQPQHF.

V usage is TRBV6-1 and J usage is TRBJ1-2, with 8 positions matching TRBD1. Germline lookup yields CDR1 MNHNS and CDR2 SASEGT. V shed 5 bases, J shed 4 bases, and the junction held 9 bases outside the gene matches. The CDR3 extends over 15 amino acids. DNA for the CDR3: TGTGCCAGCAGTCCCCCGGGACAGGCTATCTATGGCTACACCTTC. This sequence encodes CASSPPGQAIYGYTF.

This clonotype was observed a single time. The chain joins TRBV11-2 to TRBJ1-5, with D perhaps matching TRBD1 (5 bases). Germline lookup yields CDR1 SGHAT and CDR2 FQNNGV. The CDR3 totals 15 residues. Trimming took off 5 bases at V and 2 bases at J, with 13 bases between the two ends. CDR3 coding DNA: TGTGCCAGCAGCACCTCGTCGGGGGGCAATCAGCCCCAGCATTTT. Amino acids: CASSTSSGGNQPQHF.

This clonotype has ten or more counts. The chain combines TRBV20-1 with TRBJ2-7; 9 bases agree with TRBD2. Per the germline V gene, CDR1 is DFQATT and CDR2 is SNEGSKA (reference sequence). The CDR3 spans 15 residues. V trimming: 4 bases; J trimming: 5 bases; junction bases outside the gene matches: 12. This CDR3 is CSAKLAGLRDDEQYF. CDR3 sequence (DNA): TGCAGTGCTAAACTAGCGGGCCTCAGGGACGACGAGCAGTACTTC.

The chain recombines TRBV7-2 with TRBJ2-7; 10 bases map to TRBD2. The CDR3 is made up of 14 amino acids. Germline CDR1 SGHTA, CDR2 FQGNSA. V shed 2 bases, J shed 5 bases, and the junction held 3 bases outside the gene matches. Here the CDR3 DNA reads TGTGCCAGCAGCTTACCTAGCGGGAGTAACGAGCAGTACTTC. Its translation: CASSLPSGSNEQYF.

The chain couples TRBV6-5 to TRBJ1-1; 7 bases align to TRBD1. This CDR3 comprises 14 residues. Germline V gene sequence: CDR1 MNHEY, CDR2 SVGAGI. With 4 bases clipped from V and 6 bases from J, the junction kept 8 bases outside the gene matches. CDR3 loop: CASSSLRGTPEAFF. CDR3 DNA sequence: TGTGCCAGCAGTTCACTCAGGGGGACTCCTGAAGCTTTCTTT.